The rows below give T cell receptor beta chains drawn from one sample of a study of glioma-infiltrating T cells after dendritic cell vaccination. The method was immunoSEQ multiplex PCR; TCRdb's version includes in-frame clones alone and lacks a portion of them. The sample has 65,000 to 90,000 clones; roughly 80% are singletons. This sample comprised blood, obtained before dendritic cell vaccination. The receptors derive from a human donor with glioblastoma. Each CDR3 is given with its conserved first and last residue. A D gene is named only where the DNA matches it firmly. Not all rows give a size; the values are once, few, many and, for expanded clones, a class.

v_call,d_call,j_call,clone_size,cdr3_nt,cdr3_aa
TRBV5-1,TRBD1,TRBJ1-6,NA,TGCGCCAGCAGCTCCGACTCCGGACAGGGAGCCACCCTCCACTTT,CASSSDSGQGATLHF
TRBV10-3,TRBD1,TRBJ1-2,NA,TGTGCCATCAGTGAGGGGACAGGGGGCTCGGGCTATGGCTACACCTTC,CAISEGTGGSGYGYTF
TRBV19,NA,TRBJ2-3,NA,TGTGCCAGTAGTTCCGGGACACAGGACGCGGATACGCAGTATTTT,CASSSGTQDADTQYF
TRBV6-1,NA,TRBJ1-2,NA,TGTGCCAGCAGTGAAGTTGAGGGAGTCTATGGCTACACCTTC,CASSEVEGVYGYTF
TRBV19,NA,TRBJ1-1,NA,TGTGCCAGTAGTCGGCGGGTGAACACTGAAGCTTTCTTT,CASSRRVNTEAFF
TRBV6-1,NA,TRBJ1-4,NA,TGTGCCAGCAGTGGCAGGGGTGGGGGAAATGAAAAACTGTTTTTT,CASSGRGGGNEKLFF
TRBV19,NA,TRBJ1-4,once,TGTGCCCCCCAGTTTCTGTTTTTT,CAPQFLFF
TRBV7-9,NA,TRBJ1-5,NA,TGTGCCAGCAGCTTAGGTAGCGGTTCTCAGCCCCAGCATTTT,CASSLGSGSQPQHF
TRBV27,TRBD2,TRBJ2-3,once,TGTGCCAGCAGTTTAATAGGAGCGGGACGCACAGATACGCAGTATTTT,CASSLIGAGRTDTQYF
TRBV6-5,TRBD1,TRBJ2-1,NA,TGTGCCAGCAGTACGCAGGGGGCGCTCAATGAGCAGTTCTTC,CASSTQGALNEQFF
TRBV6-1,NA,TRBJ1-1,NA,TGTGCCAGCAGTGAGAGGGAGAACACTGAAGCTTTCTTT,CASSERENTEAFF
TRBV2,TRBD1,TRBJ2-2,NA,TGTGCCAGCAGCCCGGGACAGGGACTTCCCGGGGAGCTGTTTTTT,CASSPGQGLPGELFF
TRBV6-5,NA,TRBJ2-5,NA,TGTGCCAGCAGTTACTCGGGTGGAGAGCACGGAGAGACCCAGTACTTC,CASSYSGGEHGETQYF
TRBV6-6,TRBD1,TRBJ1-4,NA,TGTGCCGGCAGGGGGCAAGGTGAAAAACTGTTTTTT,CAGRGQGEKLFF
TRBV6-6,TRBD1,TRBJ1-1,NA,TGTGCCAGCAGAACGATCCCGGGACAGGGCCCTGAAGCTTTCTTT,CASRTIPGQGPEAFF
TRBV5-1,TRBD1,TRBJ2-1,NA,TGCGCCAGCAGCGGGGAAGGGACAGAGAAATACAATGAGCAGTTCTTC,CASSGEGTEKYNEQFF
TRBV7-9,NA,TRBJ1-1,once,TGTGCCAGCAGCTTATCCGGGATGAACACTGAAGCTTTCTTT,CASSLSGMNTEAFF
TRBV19,NA,TRBJ1-5,NA,TGTGCCAGTAACCGGGGTACGGGTCAGCCCCAGCATTTT,CASNRGTGQPQHF
TRBV18,NA,TRBJ1-3,NA,TGTGCCAGCTCACCAGGCACGTCTTCTGGAAACACCATATATTTT,CASSPGTSSGNTIYF
TRBV11-2,NA,TRBJ1-2,NA,TGTGCCAGCAGCCTGACCCTAGCTGGCTACACCTTC,CASSLTLAGYTF
TRBV15,NA,TRBJ2-3,NA,TGTGCCACCAGCAGAGAGTGGGAGCCCCTCACAGATACGCAGTATTTT,CATSREWEPLTDTQYF
TRBV27,NA,TRBJ2-5,NA,TGTGCCAGCAGTTTATTGGCAGGGAAAAAGAAAGAGACCCAGTACTTC,CASSLLAGKKKETQYF
TRBV19,TRBD1,TRBJ1-6,NA,TGTGCCAGTAGTATCCCGGACAGGCGCTATAATTCACCCCTCCACTTT,CASSIPDRRYNSPLHF
TRBV5-4,NA,TRBJ2-2,NA,TGTGCCAGCAGCTTCCAGGTTAACACCGGGGAGCTGTTTTTT,CASSFQVNTGELFF
TRBV2,TRBD2,TRBJ2-2,NA,TGTGCCAGCAGTGAGGGACTAGCGACTACCGGGGAGCTGTTTTTT,CASSEGLATTGELFF
TRBV27,TRBD1,TRBJ2-2,NA,TGTGCCACAAAAAGGGACAGCCTGAACACCGGGGAGCTGTTTTTT,CATKRDSLNTGELFF
TRBV5-1,TRBD1,TRBJ1-6,NA,TGCGCCAGCAGCAGTCAGGGGGCACCCCTCCACTTT,CASSSQGAPLHF
TRBV19,NA,TRBJ1-4,NA,TGTGCCAGTAGTCTCCGGGACACCAATGAAAAACTGTTTTTT,CASSLRDTNEKLFF
TRBV9,TRBD1,TRBJ1-3,NA,TGTGCCAGCAGCCCCCTGGGGACAGTCGCCTCTGGAAACACCATATATTTT,CASSPLGTVASGNTIYF
TRBV7-6,NA,TRBJ1-1,NA,TGTGCCAGCAGCGAAGCAGGCAGGGGTAACACTGAAGCTTTCTTT,CASSEAGRGNTEAFF
TRBV6-5,NA,TRBJ1-2,NA,TGTGCCAGCAGTCCTCCTGGCGGGTGGGGCTATGGCTACACCTTC,CASSPPGGWGYGYTF
TRBV4-3,TRBD2,TRBJ2-5,NA,TGCGCCAGCAGCCAAGGGTTAGCGGGAGTAAAACAAGAGACCCAGTACTTC,CASSQGLAGVKQETQYF
TRBV7-3,NA,TRBJ1-2,NA,TGTGCCAGCAGCCCAGGGGAGAGCTATGGCTACACCTTC,CASSPGESYGYTF
TRBV5-1,TRBD2,TRBJ2-1,once,TGCGCCAGCAGCGAGGCAGCGGGGGCGCTTTACAATGAGCAGTTCTTC,CASSEAAGALYNEQFF
TRBV5-8,NA,TRBJ2-5,NA,TGTGCCAGCAGCTTGGGTTCCCACCGGGAGACCCAGTACTTC,CASSLGSHRETQYF
TRBV6-1,NA,TRBJ2-1,NA,TGTGCCAGCAGAGGGGGCAATGAGCAGTTCTTC,CASRGGNEQFF
TRBV7-8,TRBD1,TRBJ1-4,NA,TGTGCCAGCAGCTCCCGGGACAGCAATGAAAAACTGTTTTTT,CASSSRDSNEKLFF
TRBV6-6,TRBD1,TRBJ2-1,few,TGTGCCAGCAGTTACCAGGGGGTTGAGCAGTTCTTC,CASSYQGVEQFF
TRBV25-1,NA,TRBJ1-3,few,TGTGCCAGCAGTGAATTCGGGGGTTCTGGAAACACCATATATTTT,CASSEFGGSGNTIYF
TRBV27,NA,TRBJ2-5,once,TGTGCCAGCAGTTGGGGGAGGAGGGGAGAGACCCAGTACTTC,CASSWGRRGETQYF
TRBV5-4,NA,TRBJ2-1,once,TGTGCCAGCAGCTTGATCCCCGCGGTCAATGAGCAGTTCTTC,CASSLIPAVNEQFF
TRBV23-1,NA,TRBJ2-7,NA,TGCGCCAGCACCCGCGGGATTCTCTACGAGCAGTACTTC,CASTRGILYEQYF
TRBV2,NA,TRBJ2-1,NA,TGTGCCAGCGGAGTAGATGTGGGCAATGAGCAGTTCTTC,CASGVDVGNEQFF
TRBV6-1,TRBD1,TRBJ1-2,few,TGTGCCAGCAGTGAAGCGCCCGGGACAGGCTATGGCTACACCTTC,CASSEAPGTGYGYTF
TRBV5-1,NA,TRBJ2-3,few,TGCGCCAGCAGCTTCAGCGGGCGCACAGATACGCAGTATTTT,CASSFSGRTDTQYF
TRBV27,NA,TRBJ1-1,NA,TGTGCCAGCAGTTTATGGGGAGGGGGTACTGAAGCTTTCTTT,CASSLWGGGTEAFF